This T cell receptor beta chain was documented in a study of PD-1 blockade in classical Hodgkin lymphoma. Findings of the study overall: Baseline TCR diversity was reportedly lower in newly diagnosed patients than healthy donors.

Time point specified: cycle 4 day 1 (C4D1), after more than 5 weeks of nivolumab. All trial patients relapsed after autologous stem cell transplantation. The method was immunoSEQ multiplex PCR; TCRdb's version includes in-frame clones alone and lacks a portion of them. The sample has roughly 42,000 clones; 69% are singletons. The V gene lost 4 bases and the J gene lost 15 bases, with 13 bases spanning the gap. Germline CDR1 reads LNHDA; CDR2 reads SQIVND (reference sequence). The CDR3 totals 11 residues. As regards this clone: The antigen is not known.

The origin of this receptor is a human donor with classical Hodgkin lymphoma. The chain is built from TRBV19 and TRBJ2-1; no clear D gene. The specimen comprised peripheral blood mononuclear cells (PBMCs), sampled before the fourth cycle of nivolumab. Here the CDR3 reads CASSTFQNLFF. CDR3 nucleotide sequence: TGTGCCAGTAGTACCTTCCAAAATCTGTTCTTC.